The sequence of this TCR beta chain was determined in a study of ipilimumab plus nivolumab after autologous stem cell transplantation. The CDR3 is 15 residues long. V dropped 11 bases and J dropped 4; count of bases not matched to a gene: 11. Per germline, CDR1 MRHNA and CDR2 SNTAGT. Assay: immunoSEQ multiplex PCR; the TCRdb copy retains only in-frame clones and omits some. The sample lists about 84,000 clones, more than 80% occurring once. The sequence derives from a male donor with diffuse large B-cell lymphoma. This chain connects TRBV6-4 to TRBJ1-6; 7 nucleotides line up with TRBD1. Sequenced here: PBMCs, sampled in a trial of ipilimumab plus nivolumab as post-transplant consolidation. DNA for the CDR3: TGTGCCTGCCCGCGGGACAGCTGTTATAATTCACCCCTCCACTTT. Amino acids: CACPRDSCYNSPLHF.